This record concerns one T cell receptor (beta chain) sequence. The antigen is unknown. This sample stems from a study of vaccination and CD4 T cells after COVID-19. At the level of the study: Each individual in the study obtained two doses of BNT162b2 or mRNA-1273 vaccine. The post-COVID samples were taken a median about three months after diagnosis, anywhere from 35 to 161. Regarding the study as a whole: Early timepoints after natural infection were not analyzed in these convalescent patients. Analysis of convalescent patients found that 304 of 307 vaccine-specific clones were spike mono-reactive.

TCRdb reprocessed the PCR reads via MiXCR and lists one record per CDR3 protein. The sample gives about 21,000 distinct CDR3 sequences, about 50% of which show up once; 0.99% is in the top ten. CDR1 and CDR2 from the germline V gene are SEHNR and FQNEAQ (reference sequence). With 0 bases removed from V and 1 base from J, the gap between germline ends came to 6 bases. CDR3 size: 14 residues. Specimen: CD4+ T cells from blood, collected before SARS-CoV-2 vaccination. This chain links TRBV7-9 with TRBJ2-5, with D possibly TRBD1 on 5 matching bases. The receptor was derived from a human donor who had recovered from COVID-19. The CDR3 DNA follows: TGTGCCAGCAGCTTAGCCAGGGCCCAAGAGACCCAGTACTTC. This translates into CASSLARAQETQYF. The whole variable domain, remainder taken from reference TRBV7-9 and TRBJ2-5, is DTGVSQNPRHKITKRGQNVTFRCDPISEHNRLYWYRQTLGQGPEFLTYFQNEAQLEKSRLLSDRFSAERPKGSFSTLEIQRTEQGDSAMYLCASSLARAQETQYFGPGTRLLVL.